Each of the 24 T cell receptor beta chains below was sequenced from the same sample in a study of blood T cell repertoires in COVID-19. The data were produced by immunoSEQ multiplex PCR, yet TCRdb's version contains in-frame clones alone and is incomplete. Altogether some 270,000 clones are present, around 89% being singletons, with the ten largest covering roughly 4%. Material for sequencing was PBMCs or T cells enriched from blood (not recorded which). The receptors were gathered from a woman in her 30s with acute COVID-19.

The CDR3 loop reads CASSDRSGRSGNEQFF. CDR3 nucleotides: TGTGCCAGCAGTGACCGTAGCGGGAGGTCGGGCAATGAGCAGTTCTTC. The J gene is TRBJ2-1, the V gene TRBV3-1 (or the pseudogene TRBV3-2), with 10 positions matching TRBD2. This CDR3 spans 16 amino acids. J was trimmed by 6 bases and V by 6 bases; bases with no gene match: 11. In germline, CDR1 is LGHDT, CDR2 YNNKEL (reference sequence).

The V call is TRBV9, the J call TRBJ2-1; 7 bases are a match to TRBD2. Trimming removed 6 bases from V and 7 bases from J; junction bases left unmatched: 7. Germline V CDR1 and CDR2: SGDLS, YYNGEE. CDR3 length: 13 amino acids. CDR3 loop: CASTSGLQNEQFF. The DNA of the CDR3 is TGTGCCAGCACTAGCGGATTGCAGAATGAGCAGTTCTTC. Variable domain in full (rest from reference TRBV9 and TRBJ2-1): DSGVTQTPKHLITATGQRVTLRCSPRSGDLSVYWYQQSLDQGLQFLIQYYNGEERAKGNILERFSAQQFPDLHSELNLSSLELGDSALYFCASTSGLQNEQFFGPGTRLTVL.

The V and J genes are TRBV25-1 and TRBJ1-4; 8 bases are a match to TRBD1. The CDR3 extends over 14 amino acids. V gave up 2 bases and J gave up 8 bases; unmatched junction bases: 4. Germline CDR1 is MGHDK and CDR2 is SYGVNS. Written as DNA, the CDR3 is TGTGCCAGCAGTGAAGACAGGGGTGTCGAAAAACTGTTTTTT. It yields the protein CASSEDRGVEKLFF.

V gene TRBV28 combines with J gene TRBJ2-3, with D possibly TRBD1 on 5 matching bases. The CDR3 sequence is 16 residues long. Germline-derived CDR1 and CDR2 are MDHEN and SYDVKM. Between the trimmed V and J ends, which lost 3 bases and 2 bases, there was a span of 15 bases. Here the CDR3 DNA reads TGTGCCAGCAGTTTCTCGACAGACAGATACACAGATACGCAGTATTTT. This encodes CASSFSTDRYTDTQYF.

This chain links TRBV6-2 or TRBV6-3 with TRBJ1-5; a weak D match, TRBD1 (6 bases). V lost 4 bases and J 3 bases, leaving 13 bases between the germline ends. This CDR3 comprises 15 residues. Germline CDR1 reads MNHEY; CDR2 reads SVGEGT. CDR3 protein: CASSSMTGHNQPQHF. The CDR3 DNA reads TGTGCCAGCAGTTCTATGACAGGACACAATCAGCCCCAGCATTTT.

CDR3 DNA sequence: TGTGCCAGCAGGGCCATGGCGGGGGACGGTAATTCACCCCTCCACTTT. Residues: CASRAMAGDGNSPLHF. The chain joins TRBV27 to TRBJ1-6, with D tentatively TRBD1 (5 bases). Looked up from germline, CDR1 is MNHEY and CDR2 is SMNVEV (reference sequence). CDR3 length: 16 residues. V shed 6 bases and J shed 6 bases, with 18 bases lying between them.

The chain links TRBV4-2 to TRBJ1-2, with no clear D. V was shortened by 1 base and J by 4 bases, with 4 bases between the two germline ends. The CDR3 is 12 residues long. The germline V gene has CDR1 LGHNA and CDR2 YNFKEQ. In DNA, the CDR3 is TGTGCCAGCAGCCAAGCGAGCTATGGCTACACCTTC. Amino acid sequence: CASSQASYGYTF.

The genes are TRBV6-1 and TRBJ1-4; a possible D gene is TRBD1 (5 bases). Per germline, CDR1 MNHNS and CDR2 SASEGT. The CDR3 totals 14 residues. The V gene lost 3 bases and the J gene lost 10 bases, with 15 bases spanning the gap. CDR3 region: CASSEDTVRRKLFF. As DNA, the CDR3 is TGTGCCAGCAGTGAGGACACCGTTAGGAGAAAACTGTTTTTT.

CDR3 loop: CASSSTGTGFKDEQFF. The CDR3 nucleotides are TGTGCCAGCAGCTCGACCGGGACAGGGTTTAAGGATGAGCAGTTCTTC. This chain links TRBV7-2 with TRBJ2-1; 9 bases are a match to TRBD1. V shed 4 bases, J shed 8 bases, and the junction held 12 bases outside the gene matches. Germline values: CDR1 SGHTA, CDR2 FQGNSA. The CDR3 loop spans 16 amino acids.

The chain employs TRBV5-1 and TRBJ1-1, with 9 bases identical to TRBD1. The CDR3 extends over 15 amino acids. The V segment lost 4 bases and the J segment 3 bases; nucleotides outside the gene matches: 7. Germline CDR1 reads SGHRS; CDR2 reads YFSETQ. The CDR3 region is CASSNRGQGYTEAFF. In nucleotides, the CDR3 is TGCGCCAGCAGCAACAGGGGGCAAGGATACACTGAAGCTTTCTTT.

This clone was detected only a few times. CDR3 bases: TGTGCCAGCAGTTTCCGCGGGGTCGGTTCACCCCTCCACTTT. It encodes CASSFRGVGSPLHF. The chain links TRBV28 to TRBJ1-6; D not certain. Per germline, CDR1 MDHEN and CDR2 SYDVKM. The germline V and J ends were trimmed by 3 bases and 9 bases, with 12 bases remaining between them. This CDR3 comprises 14 residues.

This sequence joins TRBV27 and TRBJ1-1; D call uncertain. The CDR3 runs 14 residues. V was cut by 2 bases and J by 3 bases, with 10 bases left in between. Germline V gene sequence: CDR1 MNHEY, CDR2 SMNVEV (reference sequence). CDR3 sequence: CASSLRGGDTEAFF. The CDR3 DNA sequence: TGTGCCAGCAGTTTACGAGGAGGAGACACTGAAGCTTTCTTT.

The V gene is TRBV5-1, the J gene TRBJ1-2; D remains unclear. CDR3 length: 13 residues. Germline V gives CDR1 SGHRS, CDR2 YFSETQ. V lost 5 bases and J lost 4, with 12 bases in between. The CDR3 bases are TGCGCCAGCAGGTGGGAGGGAAGCTATGGCTACACCTTC. It specifies CASRWEGSYGYTF. The variable domain in full, completed from reference TRBV5-1 and TRBJ1-2, reads KAGVTQTPRYLIKTRGQQVTLSCSPISGHRSVSWYQQTPGQGLQFLFEYFSETQRNKGNFPGRFSGRQFSNSRSEMNVSTLELGDSALYLCASRWEGSYGYTFGSGTRLTVV.

The sample holds a few counts of this clone. J is TRBJ1-1 and V is TRBV18, with D unresolved. Trimming pared 1 base from V and 1 base from J, leaving 7 bases between. The CDR3 spans 14 residues. CDR1 KGHSH and CDR2 LQKENI come from the germline V gene. CDR3 amino acids: CASSPRSENTEAFF. CDR3 nucleotide sequence: TGTGCCAGCTCACCACGGTCAGAGAACACTGAAGCTTTCTTT.

The rearrangement joins TRBV7-6 to TRBJ1-5; TRBD1 agrees at 11 bases. Losses at the gene ends were 5 bases for V and 2 bases for J; bases not matched to a gene: 2. Germline-derived CDR1 and CDR2 are SGHVS and FNYEAQ. This CDR3 is 15 amino acids long. The CDR3: CASSPGQGGNQPQHF. CDR3 in DNA: TGTGCCAGCAGCCCGGGACAGGGGGGCAATCAGCCCCAGCATTTT.

This chain connects TRBV7-3 to TRBJ2-2, with 7 bases fitting TRBD2. Germline-derived CDR1 and CDR2 are SGHTA and FQGTGA. The CDR3 length is 16 residues. V lost 3 bases, J lost 4 bases, and 8 bases stayed unmatched. The CDR3 DNA reads TGTGCCAGCAGCTTCTCTAGCGGTTACCTCACCGGGGAGCTGTTTTTT. Translating gives CASSFSSGYLTGELFF.

This rearrangement joins TRBV28 to TRBJ2-7; D is uncertain. V was pared by 1 base and J by 5 bases, with 6 bases between. The CDR3 has 12 amino acids. Germline V gives CDR1 MDHEN, CDR2 SYDVKM. The CDR3 here is CASSLFLDEQYF. The CDR3, as DNA: TGTGCCAGCAGTTTATTCCTCGACGAGCAGTACTTC.

V gene TRBV3-1 (or the pseudogene TRBV3-2) combines with J gene TRBJ2-5; the D is unclear. From germline, CDR1 is LGHDT and CDR2 YNNKEL (reference sequence). Trimming shortened V by 0 bases and J by 4 bases, and 15 bases separated the two germline ends. The CDR3 is made up of 16 amino acids. The CDR3 region has the DNA TGTGCCAGCAGCCAAGATCTTCCGTGGCCCCGAGAGACCCAGTACTTC. Translation gives CASSQDLPWPRETQYF.

The chain combines TRBV5-1 with TRBJ2-6; 10 nucleotides match TRBD1. CDR1 and CDR2 (germline): SGHRS, YFSETQ. The CDR3 is 18 amino acids. J lost 1 base, V lost 5 bases, and 9 bases had no gene match. CDR3 bases: TGCGCCAGCAGGTCGACAGGGGGCGTATTGTCTGGGGCCAACGTCCTGACTTTC. This sequence encodes CASRSTGGVLSGANVLTF.

The rearrangement uses TRBV24-1 and TRBJ1-5, with TRBD1 matching 7 bases. Losses at the gene ends were 3 bases for V and 0 bases for J; bases not matched to a gene: 4. This CDR3 comprises 16 residues. From germline, CDR1 is KGHDR and CDR2 SFDVKD. The CDR3 region is CATSDPQGGSNQPQHF. DNA for the CDR3: TGTGCCACCAGTGATCCCCAGGGGGGTAGCAATCAGCCCCAGCATTTT.

This clone has just one count. V and J are TRBV18 and TRBJ2-1; 9 nucleotides agree with TRBD2. The CDR3 runs to 15 residues. With V trimmed by 3 bases and J by 2 bases, 2 bases remained unmatched. Germline V lookup: CDR1 KGHSH, CDR2 LQKENI. CDR3 DNA sequence: TGTGCCAGCTCACCGTCTAGCGGGGCCTACAATGAGCAGTTCTTC. Protein: CASSPSSGAYNEQFF. The variable domain in full, completed from reference TRBV18 and TRBJ2-1, reads NAGVMQNPRHLVRRRGQEARLRCSPMKGHSHVYWYRQLPEEGLKFMVYLQKENIIDESGMPKERFSAEFPKEGPSILRIQQVVRGDSAAYFCASSPSSGAYNEQFFGPGTRLTVL.

V and J are TRBV2 and TRBJ1-6; 9 bases are a match to TRBD1. There are 13 residues in the CDR3. Germline V gene lookup returns CDR1 SNHLY and CDR2 FYNNEI. V was pared by 10 bases and J by 7 bases, with 5 bases of the junction left unmatched. The CDR3 loop reads CATSGTGNSPLHF. The CDR3 bases are TGTGCCACCTCCGGGACAGGGAATTCACCCCTCCACTTT.

The chain employs TRBV11-2 and TRBJ2-1; 16 bases fit TRBD2. CDR3 length equals 19 residues. Germline CDR1 SGHAT, CDR2 FQNNGV. V shed 4 bases and J 5 bases; nucleotides not matched to a gene: 11. This chain's CDR3 is CASSSPDGTSGRVHNEQFF. Written as DNA, the CDR3 is TGTGCCAGCAGCTCCCCAGATGGGACTAGCGGGAGGGTCCACAATGAGCAGTTCTTC.

J is TRBJ2-1 and V is TRBV29-1; D remains unclear. V was trimmed by 5 bases and J by 4 bases, leaving 6 bases between them. Looked up from germline, CDR1 is SQVTM and CDR2 is ANQGSEA. The CDR3 extends over 11 amino acids. The CDR3 bases are TGCAGCGTTAGAGAGTACAATGAGCAGTTCTTC. As protein: CSVREYNEQFF.